These T cell receptor beta chains were read from a single sample in a study of T cell changes during pregnancy in multiple sclerosis. Libraries were prepared by immunoSEQ multiplex PCR; TCRdb keeps only in-frame clonotypes and omits some of them. The sample lists tens of thousands of clones, approximately 90% occurring once. Sample: CD4+ T cells from peripheral blood mononuclear cells, taken after pregnancy. The receptors derive from a female donor with multiple sclerosis, enrolled in a pregnancy study. The CDR3 runs from the conserved cysteine through the conserved F or W. The D gene is left open where the match is weak. Rows may omit the clone size; those that give it use once, few, many or a size class.

size: NA; D: NA; V: TRBV2; CDR3: CASSERRSSSGNTIYF
size: NA; D: NA; V: TRBV6-5; CDR3: CASSYPGSQTQYF
size: NA; D: NA; V: TRBV19; CDR3: CASSRYTGEKLFF
size: NA; D: TRBD1; V: TRBV11-2; CDR3: CASSLVTGQNYEQYF
size: NA; D: TRBD1; V: TRBV27; CDR3: CASSLVGRTGGETQYF
size: NA; D: NA; V: TRBV7-3; CDR3: CASSLKGGGTEAFF
size: NA; D: NA; V: TRBV6-5; CDR3: CASKGHSSSYNEQFF
size: NA; D: TRBD2; V: TRBV7-9; CDR3: CASSSGTSPWNEQFF
size: NA; D: TRBD1; V: TRBV2; CDR3: CASLRDRTYEQYF
size: NA; D: TRBD2; V: TRBV7-3; CDR3: CASSQGGALAGTGELFF
size: once; D: TRBD1; V: TRBV5-8; CDR3: CASSPTGMVADTQYF
size: NA; D: NA; V: TRBV4-3; CDR3: CASSQGAIAGNEQFF
size: once; D: TRBD1; V: TRBV5-4; CDR3: CASSLGPPGTELYGYTF
size: NA; D: TRBD2; V: TRBV7-2; CDR3: CASSLLAAGGSYNEQFF
size: NA; D: NA; V: TRBV14; CDR3: CASSRDLGLNTEAFF
size: NA; D: NA; V: TRBV10-3; CDR3: CAISESRETQYF
size: NA; D: NA; V: TRBV9; CDR3: CASSPPTLNYGYTF
size: NA; D: TRBD1; V: TRBV23-1; CDR3: CASSPLPDRRRGLNGNEQFF
size: NA; D: NA; V: TRBV4-1; CDR3: CASSQGRREGTDTQYF